The rows below give T cell receptor beta chains drawn from one sample of a study of shared clonotypes between healthy human individuals. Only in-frame clones appear in the TCRdb table, and some are missing; sequencing was by immunoSEQ multiplex PCR. The sample carries about 550,000 clones, nearly 97% recorded once. Sample: naive CD8+ T cells sorted from blood. Source of these receptors: a woman between 25 and 40 years old in good health. Each CDR3 is given with its conserved first and last residue. D genes are given only for firm matches. A row's size may be missing; if present it is once, few, many or a size class.

j_call | d_call | v_call | clone_size | cdr3_aa | cdr3_nt
TRBJ1-2 | . | TRBV29-1 | . | CSVAGNYGYTF | TGCAGCGTTGCTGGAAACTATGGCTACACCTTC
TRBJ2-5 | . | TRBV28 | . | CASSLGGAETQYF | TGTGCCAGCAGCCTGGGGGGGGCCGAGACCCAGTACTTC
TRBJ2-3 | TRBD2 | TRBV7-9 | . | CASAGVGTDTQYF | TGTGCCAGCGCGGGAGTCGGCACAGATACGCAGTATTTT
TRBJ2-3 | . | TRBV13 | . | CASSQITSRLTDTQYF | TGTGCCAGCAGCCAAATAACTAGTCGTCTCACAGATACGCAGTATTTT
TRBJ2-3 | . | TRBV9 | . | CASSVGGSSQKTDTQYF | TGTGCCAGCAGCGTTGGTGGGAGTTCCCAGAAAACAGATACGCAGTATTTT
TRBJ2-7 | . | TRBV27 | few | CASSSGKPEQYF | TGTGCCAGCAGTTCTGGAAAGCCCGAGCAGTACTTC
TRBJ2-5 | . | TRBV27 | . | CASSHGSETQYF | TGTGCCAGCAGTCACGGGAGCGAGACCCAGTACTTC
TRBJ2-1 | TRBD2 | TRBV27 | . | CASSPSPGLAPDNEQFF | TGTGCCAGCAGTCCGAGCCCGGGACTAGCCCCCGACAATGAGCAGTTCTTC
TRBJ2-1 | . | TRBV28 | . | CASTPLGGTALLF | TGTGCCAGCACCCCCTTAGGGGGGACTGCCCTGCTCTTC
TRBJ2-1 | . | TRBV28 | . | CASSGTGGDDNEQFF | TGTGCCAGCAGTGGCACAGGGGGGGACGACAATGAGCAGTTCTTC
TRBJ2-1 | TRBD1 | TRBV27 | . | CASSRGLGSYNEQFF | TGTGCCAGCAGTAGGGGGCTGGGCTCCTACAATGAGCAGTTCTTC
TRBJ1-1 | . | TRBV27 | . | CASAPGALNTEAFF | TGTGCCAGCGCCCCGGGGGCTCTGAACACTGAAGCTTTCTTT